The 30 T cell receptor beta chains below all came from one sample that was sequenced in a study of PD-1 blockade in classical Hodgkin lymphoma. Time point noted: cycle 4 day 1 (C4D1), after six to seven weeks of nivolumab. Relapse after autologous stem cell transplantation occurred in every patient, and brentuximab vedotin exposure varied. CD8+ T cell isolation from thawed PBMCs was performed by magnetic negative selection. Clones were sequenced by immunoSEQ multiplex PCR, and TCRdb holds only the in-frame ones, with some missing. This sample carries 4,000 or so clones, around three fifths of them seen once, and the ten largest clones take more than 45%. The material sequenced was CD8+ T cells from blood, taken before the fourth cycle of nivolumab. The receptors were sampled from a human donor with classical Hodgkin lymphoma.

The chain couples TRBV18 to TRBJ2-1; weak D call: TRBD2 (5 bases). Trimming removed 1 base from V and 4 bases from J, with 14 bases in between. CDR1 is KGHSH, CDR2 LQKENI, per germline. The CDR3 runs 16 residues. This CDR3 is CASSPRADSGYNEQFF. CDR3 DNA: TGTGCCAGCTCACCACGGGCAGACTCGGGATACAATGAGCAGTTCTTC.

The table lists this clone with a few counts. The V gene is TRBV7-9, the J gene TRBJ2-1; D is ambiguous. The V end lost 4 bases, the J end lost 4 bases, and 8 bases lay between the germline ends. Per germline, CDR1 SEHNR and CDR2 FQNEAQ (reference sequence). This CDR3 region has 13 residues. In DNA, the CDR3 is TGTGCCAGCAGCTCCACAGCTTACAATGAGCAGTTCTTC. Protein product: CASSSTAYNEQFF. Full variable domain (rest looked up from reference TRBV7-9 and TRBJ2-1): DTGVSQNPRHKITKRGQNVTFRCDPISEHNRLYWYRQTLGQGPEFLTYFQNEAQLEKSRLLSDRFSAERPKGSFSTLEIQRTEQGDSAMYLCASSSTAYNEQFFGPGTRLTVL.

V is TRBV27 and J is TRBJ1-2; no clear D gene. V was cut by 5 bases and J by 4 bases, with 14 bases left in between. Per germline, CDR1 MNHEY and CDR2 SMNVEV (reference sequence). The CDR3 spans 14 residues. Here the CDR3 reads CASSPAAVVYGYTF. CDR3 DNA: TGTGCCAGCAGTCCCGCCGCAGTGGTCTATGGCTACACCTTC.

The V and J genes are TRBV5-4 and TRBJ2-2; 9 bases line up with TRBD1. Unmatched junction bases numbered 15, after V lost 10 bases and J lost 8 bases. The CDR3 is 15 amino acids. Germline V CDR1 and CDR2: SGHNT, YYREEE (reference sequence). The CDR3 DNA follows: TGTGCCTCACAAGGAGAGGGGGACAGGGAGGGGGAGCTGTTTTTT. Residues: CASQGEGDREGELFF.

The table lists this clone with a few counts. The chain couples TRBV6-6 to TRBJ2-5, with D possibly being TRBD2 (6 bases). Germline CDR1 and CDR2: MNHNY and SVGAGI (reference sequence). The CDR3 totals 16 residues. V lost 5 bases, J lost 3 bases, and 19 bases lay in between. The CDR3 here is CASSTAPGTGEETQYF. For the CDR3, the DNA is TGTGCCAGCAGTACCGCACCCGGGACGGGAGAAGAGACCCAGTACTTC.

This chain connects TRBV7-9 to TRBJ2-7; 7 nucleotides align to TRBD1. The CDR3 is 13 residues long. Germline CDR1 is SEHNR and CDR2 is FQNEAQ (reference sequence). With V trimmed by 3 bases and J by 4 bases, 3 bases remained unmatched. The CDR3 DNA is TGTGCCAGCAGCTTGACAGGGTTTTACGAGCAGTACTTC. Its protein product is CASSLTGFYEQYF.

This chain links TRBV9 with TRBJ2-3, with D tentatively TRBD1 (6 bases). The germline V gene encodes CDR1 SGDLS and CDR2 YYNGEE. V was cut by 1 base and J by 2 bases, with 11 bases left in between. The CDR3 contains 15 residues. CDR3 bases: TGTGCCAGCAGCGTAATGGACAGACACACAGATACGCAGTATTTT. Its translation is CASSVMDRHTDTQYF.

The rearrangement links TRBV7-2 to TRBJ1-2; unclear D gene. The V gene's germline CDR1 is SGHTA and CDR2 FQGNSA. V lost 2 bases and J lost 8, with 15 bases in between. The CDR3 is 14 residues long. CDR3 DNA: TGTGCCAGCAGCTTATCCGTTTCATATGTCGGCTACACCTTC. It codes for CASSLSVSYVGYTF.

This sequence joins TRBV7-9 and TRBJ2-2, with 8 bases that match TRBD1. This CDR3 comprises 14 residues. Germline V gene data show CDR1 as SEHNR and CDR2 as FQNEAQ (reference sequence). V was pared by 4 bases and J by 7 bases, with 5 bases of the junction left unmatched. The CDR3 DNA reads as TGTGCCAGCAGCTCGTCGACAGGGGTCGGGGAGCTGTTTTTT. Translating it yields CASSSSTGVGELFF.

By its share, this clone is medium-sized. This chain connects TRBV9 to TRBJ1-2; tentative D call: TRBD1 (5 bases). CDR3 length: 18 residues. Germline loops: CDR1 SGDLS, CDR2 YYNGEE. V was clipped by 0 bases and J by 6 bases, with 24 bases between them. CDR3: CASSVVDTPRGVENGYTF. The CDR3, as DNA: TGTGCCAGCAGCGTAGTAGACACTCCGCGGGGGGTAGAGAATGGCTACACCTTC.

CDR3 in amino acids: CASRWWTGGSEQYF. The CDR3 nucleotides are TGTGCCAGCAGGTGGTGGACAGGGGGGAGTGAGCAGTACTTC. This chain links TRBV5-5 with TRBJ2-7, with 10 bases lining up with TRBD1. There are 14 residues in the CDR3. V shed 5 bases and J 7 bases; nucleotides not matched to a gene: 9. Germline V lookup: CDR1 SGHKS, CDR2 YYEKEE (reference sequence). Full variable domain (missing parts from reference TRBV5-5 and TRBJ2-7): DAGVTQSPTHLIKTRGQQVTLRCSPISGHKSVSWYQQVLGQGPQFIFQYYEKEERGRGNFPDRFSARQFPNYSSELNVNALLLGDSALYLCASRWWTGGSEQYFGPGTRLTVT.

For the CDR3, the DNA is TGTGCCAGCAGCCAAGACAGGGACCCTGTCTACGAGCAGTACTTC. Translation gives CASSQDRDPVYEQYF. The V call is TRBV5-6, the J call TRBJ2-7; 7 positions agree with TRBD1. J lost 3 bases, V lost 4 bases, and 10 bases had no gene match. Per the germline V gene, CDR1 is SGHDT and CDR2 is YYEEEE. CDR3 size: 15 residues.

This clone was counted only a few times. The chain has TRBV7-7 and TRBJ2-3, with a tentative D call TRBD1 (6 bases). This CDR3 spans 14 amino acids. The V and J ends lost 1 base and 3 bases respectively, with 8 bases between them. Germline V lookup: CDR1 SSHAT, CDR2 FNYEAQ (reference sequence). CDR3 DNA sequence: TGTGCCAGCAGCTTAGGCCAGGGGACAGATACGCAGTATTTT. As protein: CASSLGQGTDTQYF.

The chain carries TRBV15 and TRBJ1-3, with 9 bases identical to TRBD1. The CDR3 consists of 15 residues. Per the germline V gene, CDR1 is LNHNV and CDR2 is YYDKDF (reference sequence). With V trimmed by 0 bases and J by 4 bases, 1 base remained unmatched. CDR3 DNA: TGTGCCACCAGCAGAGATGGGACAGGGGGAAACACCATATATTTT. As protein: CATSRDGTGGNTIYF.

V gene TRBV7-8 combines with J gene TRBJ2-7; 10 bases match TRBD2. This CDR3 contains 15 residues. Looked up from germline, CDR1 is SGHVS and CDR2 is FQNEAQ. V shed 4 bases, J shed 3 bases, and the junction held 6 bases outside the gene matches. The CDR3 reads CASSSNSGGHYEQYF. The CDR3 coding sequence is TGTGCCAGCAGCTCAAATAGCGGGGGGCACTACGAGCAGTACTTC.

The CDR3 nucleotides are TGTGCCAGCAGCTTGGGCCAGGGCCACGAGCAGTACTTC. It translates to CASSLGQGHEQYF. The gene calls are TRBV5-6 and TRBJ2-7; weak D call: TRBD1 (5 bases). The V gene's germline CDR1 is SGHDT and CDR2 YYEEEE. V was shortened by 0 bases and J by 5 bases, with 9 bases between the two germline ends. CDR3 length: 13 residues.

J is TRBJ1-6 and V is TRBV30; 9 bases are shared with TRBD1. Trimming removed 5 bases from V and 9 bases from J; junction bases left unmatched: 8. The CDR3 covers 14 residues. Looked up from germline, CDR1 is GTSNPN and CDR2 is SVGIG (reference sequence). The CDR3 DNA sequence: TGTGCCTGGTTGCAGACAGGGGGTTCTTCACCCCTCCACTTT. This encodes CAWLQTGGSSPLHF.

This chain links TRBV7-9 with TRBJ2-7, with TRBD2 matching over 7 bases. Germline-derived CDR1 and CDR2 are SEHNR and FQNEAQ (reference sequence). This CDR3 is 14 amino acids long. V gave up 1 base and J gave up 3 bases; unmatched junction bases: 3. In DNA, the CDR3 is TGTGCCAGCAGCTTAGATCTAGCGGTCTACGAGCAGTACTTC. Protein: CASSLDLAVYEQYF.

In its sample, this clone ranks as large. The chain employs TRBV5-6 and TRBJ2-1, with 14 bases fitting TRBD2. The CDR3 is 15 residues long. In germline, CDR1 is SGHDT, CDR2 YYEEEE. With 4 bases clipped from V and 6 bases from J, the junction kept 3 bases outside the gene matches. The CDR3 region has the DNA TGTGCCAGCAGCCTAGGACTAGCGGGAGGCAATGAGCAGTTCTTC. This translates into CASSLGLAGGNEQFF.

This chain connects TRBV6-5 to TRBJ2-2, with TRBD1 as a possible D gene (5 bases). Germline V gene data show CDR1 as MNHEY and CDR2 as SVGAGI. V lost 8 bases and J 1 base, leaving 11 bases between the germline ends. CDR3 length equals 14 residues. The CDR3 loop reads CASQPGQNTGELFF. The DNA for the CDR3 is TGTGCCAGCCAACCCGGACAGAACACCGGGGAGCTGTTTTTT.

The chain carries TRBV5-4 and TRBJ1-3; D is perhaps TRBD1 (5 bases). Per germline, CDR1 SGHNT and CDR2 YYREEE (reference sequence). V shed 4 bases and J shed 4 bases, with 12 bases lying between them. This CDR3 comprises 14 residues. The CDR3 is CASSIQGPGNTIYF. Written as DNA, the CDR3 is TGTGCCAGCAGCATCCAGGGACCCGGAAACACCATATATTTT.

This clone has a handful of counts. This chain uses TRBV6-6 with TRBJ2-1; the D gene is possibly TRBD2 (5 bases). This CDR3 contains 12 residues. From germline, CDR1 is MNHNY and CDR2 SVGAGI (reference sequence). The ends were cut back, 10 bases at V and 4 bases at J, with 11 bases in the middle. The CDR3 sequence: CATITGYNEQFF. The DNA of the CDR3 is TGTGCCACCATAACGGGGTACAATGAGCAGTTCTTC.

V gene TRBV10-3 combines with J gene TRBJ2-7; 11 bases agree with TRBD1. V lost 4 bases, J lost 0 bases, and 2 bases stayed unmatched. The CDR3 runs 15 residues. The germline V gene encodes CDR1 ENHRY and CDR2 SYGVKD. CDR3 nucleotides: TGTGCCATCAGTGTGGGACAGGGGGTCTCCTACGAGCAGTACTTC. It translates to CAISVGQGVSYEQYF.

The chain links TRBV9 to TRBJ1-4; 11 nucleotides line up with TRBD1. This CDR3 comprises 17 residues. J lost 7 bases, V lost 0 bases, and 8 bases had no gene match. Germline V CDR1 and CDR2: SGDLS, YYNGEE. The CDR3: CASSVGDSGTGGEKLFF. DNA of the CDR3: TGTGCCAGCAGCGTAGGTGATTCGGGGACAGGGGGTGAAAAACTGTTTTTT. The variable domain in full, with the rest retrieved from reference TRBV9 and TRBJ1-4, is DSGVTQTPKHLITATGQRVTLRCSPRSGDLSVYWYQQSLDQGLQFLIQYYNGEERAKGNILERFSAQQFPDLHSELNLSSLELGDSALYFCASSVGDSGTGGEKLFFGSGTQLSVL.

This chain connects TRBV18 to TRBJ1-2; D is perhaps TRBD1 (6 bases). V was trimmed by 3 bases and J by 5 bases, leaving 13 bases between them. The CDR3 has 14 residues. CDR1 KGHSH and CDR2 LQKENI come from the germline V gene. The CDR3 loop reads CASSPTGTPYGYTF. CDR3 DNA: TGTGCCAGCTCACCCACCGGGACACCGTATGGCTACACCTTC.

The chain links TRBV4-1 to TRBJ2-2; D is possibly TRBD2 (5 bases). Trimming took 3 bases from V and 6 from J, leaving 23 bases between them. Germline-derived CDR1 and CDR2 are MGHRA and YSYEKL. There are 18 residues in the CDR3. CDR3 sequence: CASSQVPGVPGRAGELFF. CDR3 nucleotides: TGCGCCAGCAGCCAGGTCCCTGGGGTCCCGGGAAGAGCCGGGGAGCTGTTTTTT.

This chain connects TRBV7-2 to TRBJ1-5; no clear D gene. The CDR3 is made up of 15 amino acids. V was trimmed by 1 base and J by 4 bases, leaving 11 bases between them. Germline V CDR1 and CDR2: SGHTA, FQGNSA. CDR3 sequence: CASSLVPVRNQPQHF. Written as DNA, the CDR3 is TGTGCCAGCAGCTTAGTCCCGGTCCGAAATCAGCCCCAGCATTTT.

CDR3 DNA: TGTGCCAGCAGCCTGTCCAGGGGGCCGAGGCCAGATACGCAGTATTTT. This translates into CASSLSRGPRPDTQYF. The J gene is TRBJ2-3, the V gene TRBV7-9; 8 bases map to TRBD1. The CDR3 is 16 amino acids. Germline V gene lookup returns CDR1 SEHNR and CDR2 FQNEAQ (reference sequence). V trimming: 5 bases; J trimming: 4 bases; junction bases outside the gene matches: 11.

V is TRBV9 and J is TRBJ2-1; D possibly uses TRBD1 or TRBD2 (5 bases each). Trimming stripped 0 bases from V and 10 bases from J, with 11 bases between. This CDR3 has 13 amino acids. Germline V gene data show CDR1 as SGDLS and CDR2 as YYNGEE. CDR3 coding DNA: TGTGCCAGCAGCGTAGGTGGGGACGCAGAGCAGTTCTTC. Its translation is CASSVGGDAEQFF.

CDR3: CASSQAGLAGTDTQYF. The DNA for the CDR3 is TGCGCCAGCAGCCAAGCCGGACTAGCGGGAACAGATACGCAGTATTTT. The V gene is TRBV4-1, the J gene TRBJ2-3, with 12 bases lining up with TRBD2. V lost 1 base and J lost 3; bases outside the gene matches: 2. The CDR3 spans 16 residues. Germline V gene sequence: CDR1 MGHRA, CDR2 YSYEKL.